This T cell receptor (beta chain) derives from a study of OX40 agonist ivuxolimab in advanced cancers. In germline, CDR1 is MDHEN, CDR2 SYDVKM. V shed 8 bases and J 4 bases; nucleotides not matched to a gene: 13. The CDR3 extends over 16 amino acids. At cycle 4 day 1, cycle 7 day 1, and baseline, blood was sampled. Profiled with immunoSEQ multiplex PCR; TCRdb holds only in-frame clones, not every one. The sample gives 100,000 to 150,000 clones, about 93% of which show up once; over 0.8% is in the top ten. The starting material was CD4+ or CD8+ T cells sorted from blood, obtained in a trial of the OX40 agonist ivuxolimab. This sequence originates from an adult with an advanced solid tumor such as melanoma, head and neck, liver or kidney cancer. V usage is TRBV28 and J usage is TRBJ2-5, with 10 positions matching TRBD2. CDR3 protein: CASSLDWGLATETQYF. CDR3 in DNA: TGTGCCAGCTCTTTGGATTGGGGACTAGCGACAGAGACCCAGTACTTC.